This T cell receptor (beta chain) was sequenced during a study of early stage breast cancer tumors. The protocol was immunoSEQ multiplex PCR, while the TCRdb copy is restricted to in-frame clones and leaves out a portion. The data show 25,000 to 30,000 clones, less than 85% seen once. This sequence was found in a person between 55 and 69 years old with breast cancer. Source material: blood.

This CDR3 is CASIKPGVGPGNTIYF. The CDR3 DNA reads TGTGCCAGTATCAAACCAGGGGTGGGCCCTGGAAACACCATATATTTT. The rearrangement links TRBV19 to TRBJ1-3, with D possibly being TRBD1 (6 bases). V was clipped by 7 bases and J by 2 bases, with 18 bases between them. Germline CDR1 reads LNHDA; CDR2 reads SQIVND (reference sequence). This CDR3 comprises 16 residues.